One T cell receptor (beta chain) is described in this entry. The antigen is not known. The sample is drawn from a study of T cell responses to AZD1222 COVID-19 vaccine. V shed 5 bases and J shed 2 bases, with 10 bases lying between them. Germline assignment: CDR1 SGHTA and CDR2 FQGNSA. The CDR3 covers 14 residues. Study-level findings and limits: Seropositive AZD1222 recipients at baseline numbered only 5 or 6. Vaccine-related CD4 TCRs covered spike, predominating at 160-218 and 743-854. White British donors predominated, females outnumbered males, and clonal diversity was possibly underestimated. Two AZD1222 administrations were followed by greater Spike-specific TCR breadth and depth.

Data came from immunoSEQ multiplex PCR; TCRdb stores just in-frame clones and leaves some out. The table includes under 200,000 clones, approximately 90% detected once. Source: peripheral blood, taken on day 0 of AZD1222 vaccination. This chain joins TRBV7-2 and TRBJ1-5, with unresolved D. This TCR was sampled from an adult in good health. CDR3 region: CASSLLGRNQPQHF. The CDR3 coding sequence is TGTGCCAGCAGCCTCCTCGGACGCAATCAGCCCCAGCATTTT.